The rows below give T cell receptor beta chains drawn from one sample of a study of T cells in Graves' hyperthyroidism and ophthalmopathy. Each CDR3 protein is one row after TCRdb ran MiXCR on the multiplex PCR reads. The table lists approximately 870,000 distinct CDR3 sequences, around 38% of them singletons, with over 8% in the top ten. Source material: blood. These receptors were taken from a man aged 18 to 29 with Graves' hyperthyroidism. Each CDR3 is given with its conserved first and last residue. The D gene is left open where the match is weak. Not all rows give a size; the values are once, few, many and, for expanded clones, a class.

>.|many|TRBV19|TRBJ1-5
TGTGCCAGTAGTATGGGACGGAATAGCAATCAGCCCCAGCATTTT
CASSMGRNSNQPQHF
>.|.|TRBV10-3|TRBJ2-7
TGTGCCAGCAGCCGAGCAGGGAGCTCCTACGGGCAGTACTTC
CASSRAGSSYGQYF
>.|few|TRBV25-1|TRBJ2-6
TGTGCCAGCAGTGAGTTGGGGGGCTACGGGTCTGGGGCCAACGTCCTGACTTTC
CASSELGGYGSGANVLTF
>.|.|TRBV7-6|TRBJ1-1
TGTGCCAGCAGCCCAACAGGGTGGGTCACTGAAGCTTTCTTT
CASSPTGWVTEAFF
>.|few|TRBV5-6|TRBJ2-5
TGTGCCAGCAGCTTGGGTGCGGGCGTGGGGACCCAGTACTTC
CASSLGAGVGTQYF
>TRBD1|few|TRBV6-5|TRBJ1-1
TGTGCCAGCAGCCCGGACAGGGTAAAGGCTTTCTTT
CASSPDRVKAFF
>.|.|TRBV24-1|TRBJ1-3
TGTGCCACCAGTGGCCTACTAGCGGGAGGCTCTGGAAACACCATATATTTT
CATSGLLAGGSGNTIYF
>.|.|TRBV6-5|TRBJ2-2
TGTGCCAGCACCGGGGGGGAGCTGTTTTTT
CASTGGELFF
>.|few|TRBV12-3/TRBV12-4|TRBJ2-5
TGTGCCAGCAGTTTGAGCGCAGGGTTCCGGGAGACCCAGTACTTC
CASSLSAGFRETQYF
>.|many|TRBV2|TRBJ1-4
TGTGCCAGCAAGAGGGCCCCTAATGAAAAACTGTTTTTT
CASKRAPNEKLFF
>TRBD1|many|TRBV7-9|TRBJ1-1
TGTGCCAGCAGCTCGACTACAGGGGAGGCAGCTTTCTTT
CASSSTTGEAAFF
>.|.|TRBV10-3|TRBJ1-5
TGTGCCTCCTTGGGTCCCAGAGGCAATCAGCCCCAGCATTTT
CASLGPRGNQPQHF
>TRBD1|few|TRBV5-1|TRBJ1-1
TGCGCCAGCAGCCCGGGGGACAGCAGCACTGAAGCTTTCTTT
CASSPGDSSTEAFF
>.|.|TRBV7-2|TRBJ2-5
TGTGCCAGCAGCTTACAGGGGTTCGGGGGAGAGACCCAGTACTTC
CASSLQGFGGETQYF
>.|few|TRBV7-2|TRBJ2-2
TGTGCCAGCAGCTTAGCACCGGGACTCCCAGCGGCGACCGGGGAGCTGTTTTTT
CASSLAPGLPAATGELFF
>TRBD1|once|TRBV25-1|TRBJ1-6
TGTGCCAGCAGAGGACAGGGGGCGAGTTCACCCCTCCACTTT
CASRGQGASSPLHF
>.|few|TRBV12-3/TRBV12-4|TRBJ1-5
TGTGCCAGCGGAAAGGGACGGAATAATCAGCCCCAGCATTTT
CASGKGRNNQPQHF
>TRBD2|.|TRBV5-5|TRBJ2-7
TGTGCCAGCAGCATAGGACTAGTTATCCCCCGATCCGAGCAGTACTTC
CASSIGLVIPRSEQYF
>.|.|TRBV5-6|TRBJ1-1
TGTGCCAGCAGCGGGACGGGACGAAGGAACACTGAAGCTTTCTTT
CASSGTGRRNTEAFF
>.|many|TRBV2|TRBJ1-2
TGTGCCAGCAGTGGAAGGAGTGGCTATGGCTACACCTTC
CASSGRSGYGYTF
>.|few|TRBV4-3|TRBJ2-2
TGCGCCAGCAGCCAACTAAACAGGGTAGAGCTGTTTTTT
CASSQLNRVELFF
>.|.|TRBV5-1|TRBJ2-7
TGCGCCAGCAGCTTGGCTAGCGCCGACTACGAGCAGTACTTC
CASSLASADYEQYF
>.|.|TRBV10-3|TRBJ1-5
TGTGCCACCGCAGGACTTAGCAATCAGCCCCAGCATTTT
CATAGLSNQPQHF
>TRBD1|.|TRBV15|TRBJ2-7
TGTGCCACCAGCAGAGGGGACAGGGATCCGTCCTACGAGCAGTACTTC
CATSRGDRDPSYEQYF
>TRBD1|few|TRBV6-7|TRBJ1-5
TGTGCCAGCACGGTCGAGGAGGGGGCGAACAAACAGCCCCAGCATTTT
CASTVEEGANKQPQHF
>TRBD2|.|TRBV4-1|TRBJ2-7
TGTGCCAGCAGCCAAGACCGGACTAGTAACCACGAGCAGTACTTC
CASSQDRTSNHEQYF
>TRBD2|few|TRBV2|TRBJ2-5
TGTGCCAGCAGGGGAGCTTTAGCGGGGGCCGGGGAGACCCAGTACTTC
CASRGALAGAGETQYF
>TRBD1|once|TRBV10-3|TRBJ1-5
TGTGCCACCTCTTACAGGGGGCGGGAGGCCCCGTATCAGCCCCAGCATTTT
CATSYRGREAPYQPQHF
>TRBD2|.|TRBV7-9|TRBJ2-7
TGTGCCTGGACAGCGGGAGGGTACGAGCAGTACTTC
CAWTAGGYEQYF
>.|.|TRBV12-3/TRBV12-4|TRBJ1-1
TGTGCCAGCAGTCCCACAGGGTCCTACACTGAAGCTTTCTTT
CASSPTGSYTEAFF
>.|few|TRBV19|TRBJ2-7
TGTGCCAGTAGCCCAGAGACCGGACAGTCCTACGAGCAGTACTTC
CASSPETGQSYEQYF
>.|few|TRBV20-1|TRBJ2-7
TGCAGTGCTAGATCCGCAAGCTCCTACGAGCAGTACTTC
CSARSASSYEQYF
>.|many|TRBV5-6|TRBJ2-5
TGTGCCAGCACCCGGTCCGCACAAATTCAAGAGACCCAGTACTTC
CASTRSAQIQETQYF
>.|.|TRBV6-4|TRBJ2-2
TGTGCCAGCAGTGACGGCAGGGGCAGCACCGGGGAGCTGTTTTTT
CASSDGRGSTGELFF
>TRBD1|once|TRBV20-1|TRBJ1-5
TGCAGTGCCGCCGGTAGGGGGCAGCTGGGCGATAGCAATCAGCCCCAGCATTTT
CSAAGRGQLGDSNQPQHF
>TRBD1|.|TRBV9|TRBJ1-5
TGCGCCAGCAGCCAAGTCCAGGGGGACAATCAGCCCCAGCATTTT
CASSQVQGDNQPQHF
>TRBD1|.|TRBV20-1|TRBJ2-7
TGCAGTGCTCCGGGACAGGGGTGGATCGAGCAGTACTTC
CSAPGQGWIEQYF
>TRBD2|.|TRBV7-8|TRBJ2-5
TGTGCCAGCAGCCGGACTAGCGGGGGGTACCAAGAGACCCAGTACTTC
CASSRTSGGYQETQYF
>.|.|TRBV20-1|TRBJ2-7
TGCAGTGCTAGAGTCAAATTCTCCTACGAGCAGTACTTC
CSARVKFSYEQYF
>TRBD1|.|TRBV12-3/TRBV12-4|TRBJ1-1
TGTGCCAGCAGTTCGACAGGGGAGTTCGTTGAAGCTTTCTTT
CASSSTGEFVEAFF
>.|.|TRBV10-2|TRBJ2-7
TGCGCCAGCAGTGAGACAGGTGGGCCCTACGAGCAGTACTTC
CASSETGGPYEQYF
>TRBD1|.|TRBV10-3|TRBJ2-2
TGTGCCATCAGCCCACAGGGGACAAACACCGGGGAGCTGTTTTTT
CAISPQGTNTGELFF
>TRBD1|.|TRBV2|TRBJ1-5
TGTGCCAGCAGTAAGGGACAGTTCAATTCACCCCAGCATTTT
CASSKGQFNSPQHF
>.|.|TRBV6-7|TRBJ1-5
TGTGCCAGCCAAGGGAGCAATCAGCCCCAGCATTTT
CASQGSNQPQHF
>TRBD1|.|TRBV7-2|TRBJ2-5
TGTGCCAGCAGCCACGGGACAGGGGGTCAGCCCCAGTACTTC
CASSHGTGGQPQYF